The 15 T cell receptor beta chains presented below share a single source sample, sequenced in a study of cytomegalovirus exposure and HLA in healthy donors. Only in-frame clones appear in the TCRdb table, and some are missing; sequencing was by immunoSEQ multiplex PCR. The sample yields 110,000 or so clones, around 85% seen once. The sequenced sample consisted of PBMCs. The receptors derive from a man aged 18 to 30 in good health and CMV-seropositive.

The chain combines TRBV6-5 with TRBJ1-6; perhaps TRBD1 as D (5 bases). The V end was cut by 6 bases, the J end by 13 bases, with 19 bases between. The CDR3 totals 14 residues. Germline CDR1 reads MNHEY; CDR2 reads SVGAGI. The CDR3 nucleotides are TGTGCCAGCAGCCCACAGGTGTCGTCGGGCCCCCTCCACTTT. As protein: CASSPQVSSGPLHF.

This chain links TRBV13 with TRBJ1-6; 9 bases fit TRBD1. Germline values: CDR1 PRHDT, CDR2 FYEKMQ (reference sequence). The J segment lost 11 bases and the V segment lost 5 bases, leaving 10 bases of the junction unmatched. This CDR3 contains 15 residues. CDR3 nucleotide sequence: TGTGCCAGCAGCGCCTCCCGGACAGGGGAGGCACCCCTCCACTTT. Its translation: CASSASRTGEAPLHF.

The CDR3 sequence is CASRRRDRNVNTEAFF. CDR3 in DNA: TGCGCCAGCAGGAGAAGGGACAGGAACGTTAACACTGAAGCTTTCTTT. The chain employs TRBV5-1 and TRBJ1-1; 8 bases fit TRBD1. The trim removed 5 bases at V and 2 bases at J, leaving 11 bases unmatched. The CDR3 is 16 amino acids. Germline-derived CDR1 and CDR2 are SGHRS and YFSETQ.

V usage is TRBV13 and J usage is TRBJ1-4; no reliable D call. The CDR3 runs 14 residues. Germline CDR1 and CDR2: PRHDT and FYEKMQ (reference sequence). The V and J ends lost 2 bases and 6 bases respectively, with 10 bases between them. The CDR3, as DNA: TGTGCCAGCAGCTTATATTATGGAGATGAAAAACTGTTTTTT. It encodes CASSLYYGDEKLFF.

The J gene is TRBJ2-7, the V gene TRBV5-6; 8 bases fit TRBD2. This CDR3 has 16 residues. The germline CDR1 and CDR2 sequences are SGHDT and YYEEEE. Trimming removed 0 bases from V and 0 bases from J; junction bases left unmatched: 5. The CDR3 DNA sequence: TGTGCCAGCAGCTTGGGCAGCGGGGGTGACTCCTACGAGCAGTACTTC. Protein: CASSLGSGGDSYEQYF.

The chain's CDR3 is CASSLSGPGVYEQYF. Written as DNA, the CDR3 is TGTGCCAGCAGCTTATCTGGTCCGGGGGTCTACGAGCAGTACTTC. The J gene is TRBJ2-7, the V gene TRBV7-2, with a possible D match to TRBD2 (6 bases). The CDR3 loop spans 15 amino acids. Germline V gives CDR1 SGHTA, CDR2 FQGNSA. Trimming shortened V by 2 bases and J by 3 bases, and 14 bases separated the two germline ends.

This clone appeared once. The genes are TRBV15 and TRBJ1-1; D may be TRBD1 (5 bases). Per germline, CDR1 LNHNV and CDR2 YYDKDF (reference sequence). The CDR3 loop spans 16 amino acids. Trimming took 1 base from V and 1 from J, leaving 13 bases between them. CDR3 bases: TGTGCCACCAGCAGAGGGGAGGAGGGGCGGAACACTGAAGCTTTCTTT. Translated: CATSRGEEGRNTEAFF.

This clone was observed a few times. This chain joins TRBV18 and TRBJ2-7; 7 bases are a match to TRBD2. With 3 bases clipped from V and 3 bases from J, the junction kept 8 bases outside the gene matches. The CDR3 totals 15 residues. Germline V gene data show CDR1 as KGHSH and CDR2 as LQKENI. The chain's CDR3 is CASSPAGGGRYEQYF. CDR3 nucleotides: TGTGCCAGCTCACCGGCGGGCGGGGGACGCTACGAGCAGTACTTC.

In its sample, this clone was seen once. This chain connects TRBV21-1 to TRBJ2-7; the table's TRBD1 call for D was not verified on the DNA. TRBV21-1 is a pseudogene locus. This CDR3 region has 15 residues. The CDR3 DNA is TGTGCCAGCAGTAGTGGGGACAGGCGCTCCTACGAGCAGTACTTC. It specifies CASSSGDRRSYEQYF.

The rearrangement uses TRBV5-1 and TRBJ2-1, with D tentatively TRBD2 (5 bases). Germline V gene data show CDR1 as SGHRS and CDR2 as YFSETQ. CDR3 size: 11 residues. V lost 7 bases and J 15 bases, leaving 17 bases between the germline ends. CDR3 in DNA: TGCGCCAGCCCAGAGCCTCAACGGGGGTTCTTC. It translates to CASPEPQRGFF.

A few counts support this clone. The CDR3 sequence: CATRTGRSPLHF. The CDR3 bases are TGTGCCACCAGGACAGGGCGGTCACCCCTCCACTTT. The chain has TRBV15 and TRBJ1-6; 7 bases fit TRBD1. After removal of 6 bases from V and 10 bases from J, the junction contained 3 bases not matched to a gene. The CDR3 runs to 12 residues. CDR1 LNHNV and CDR2 YYDKDF come from the germline V gene (reference sequence).

The gene calls are TRBV5-1 and TRBJ2-1; 10 bases line up with TRBD1. This CDR3 region has 18 residues. The J segment lost 7 bases and the V segment lost 1 base, leaving 14 bases of the junction unmatched. Looked up from germline, CDR1 is SGHRS and CDR2 is YFSETQ. CDR3 sequence reads: CASSLFQDRGRRRNEQFF. CDR3 coding DNA: TGCGCCAGCAGCTTGTTCCAGGACAGGGGGAGGAGGAGAAATGAGCAGTTCTTC.

The chain is built from TRBV11-2 and TRBJ2-7; perhaps TRBD1 as D (5 bases). Germline V gene data show CDR1 as SGHAT and CDR2 as FQNNGV. V shed 3 bases and J shed 2 bases, with 11 bases lying between them. CDR3 length: 14 amino acids. The CDR3 sequence: CASSFMGRAYEQYF. The CDR3 nucleotides read TGTGCCAGCAGCTTCATGGGCAGGGCCTACGAGCAGTACTTC.

The chain couples TRBV5-1 to TRBJ2-2; D might be TRBD1 (5 bases). CDR1 is SGHRS, CDR2 YFSETQ, per germline. Trimming removed 0 bases from V and 5 bases from J, with 11 bases in between. The CDR3 covers 15 residues. For the CDR3, the DNA is TGCGCCAGCAGCTTGGAGACAGTTGGGACCGGGGAGCTGTTTTTT. It codes for CASSLETVGTGELFF.

The J gene is TRBJ1-5, the V gene TRBV4-3, with 8 bases lining up with TRBD1. CDR3 length: 14 residues. Germline values: CDR1 LGHNA, CDR2 YSLEER. The ends lost 4 bases at V and 7 bases at J; junction bases unmatched: 6. The CDR3 loop reads CASSLDRGQQPQHF. CDR3 nucleotide sequence: TGCGCCAGCAGCCTCGACAGGGGCCAACAGCCCCAGCATTTT.